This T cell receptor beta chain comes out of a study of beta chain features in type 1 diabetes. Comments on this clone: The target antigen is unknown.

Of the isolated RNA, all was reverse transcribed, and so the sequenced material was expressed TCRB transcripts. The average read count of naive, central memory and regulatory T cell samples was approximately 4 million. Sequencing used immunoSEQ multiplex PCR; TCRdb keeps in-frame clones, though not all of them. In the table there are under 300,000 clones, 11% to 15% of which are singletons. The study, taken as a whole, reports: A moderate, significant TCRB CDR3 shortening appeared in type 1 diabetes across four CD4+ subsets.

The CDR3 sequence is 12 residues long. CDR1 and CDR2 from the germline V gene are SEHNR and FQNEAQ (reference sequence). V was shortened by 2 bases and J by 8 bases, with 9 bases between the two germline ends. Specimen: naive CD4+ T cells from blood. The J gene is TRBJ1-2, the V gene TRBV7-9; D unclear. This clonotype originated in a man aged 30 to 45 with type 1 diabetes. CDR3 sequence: CASSLSEGGYTF. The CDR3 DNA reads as TGTGCCAGCAGCTTATCGGAGGGCGGCTACACCTTC.